Presented here are 11 T cell receptor beta chains from one specimen sequenced in a study of regulatory T cells in long-lasting Graves disease. To make TCR beta libraries, researchers used iRepertoire HTBI primers and Arm-PCR of CDR3 regions. MiXCR, applied by TCRdb to the multiplex PCR reads, yields one record per CDR3 protein. The sample has approximately 400,000 distinct CDR3 sequences, roughly 20% seen once; the top ten hold around 21%. Time point in this sample: persistent/refractory GD, antithyroid drugs over 5 years with positive TRAb. From RNA extracted from PBMCs, the TCR library was made. The sample was peripheral blood mononuclear cells (PBMCs), taken when the disease was refractory, from a patient treated with antithyroid drugs. These receptor sequences come from a female donor with Graves disease.

This chain joins TRBV29-1 and TRBJ2-5, with unresolved D. The germline CDR1 and CDR2 sequences are SQVTM and ANQGSEA. The CDR3 sequence is 11 residues long. V lost 2 bases, J lost 6 bases, and 7 bases lay in between. DNA for the CDR3: TGCAGCGTTGAATTGGTGAAGACCCAGTACTTC. Amino acid sequence: CSVELVKTQYF.

The gene calls are TRBV19 and TRBJ2-2, with 11 positions matching TRBD2. The CDR3 length is 18 residues. In germline, CDR1 is LNHDA, CDR2 SQIVND (reference sequence). V trimming: 5 bases; J trimming: 3 bases; junction bases outside the gene matches: 11. The DNA of the CDR3 is TGTGCCAGTAGTCTACGACTAGCGGGAAGGCTAGACACCGGGGAGCTGTTTTTT. Translation: CASSLRLAGRLDTGELFF. Full variable domain (rest looked up from reference TRBV19 and TRBJ2-2): DGGITQSPKYLFRKEGQNVTLSCEQNLNHDAMYWYRQDPGQGLRLIYYSQIVNDFQKGDIAEGYSVSREKKESFPLTVTSAQKNPTAFYLCASSLRLAGRLDTGELFFGEGSRLTVL.

This clonotype was seen more than once but under ten times. The chain employs TRBV6-1 and TRBJ1-5; D perhaps matches TRBD1 (5 bases). The CDR3 has 13 amino acids. Germline lookup yields CDR1 MNHNS and CDR2 SASEGT. With 7 bases removed from V and 1 base from J, the gap between germline ends came to 8 bases. CDR3 sequence: CASKRQSNQPQHF. The CDR3 coding sequence is TGTGCCAGCAAAAGACAGAGCAATCAGCCCCAGCATTTT.

The genes are TRBV15 and TRBJ1-5; D call uncertain. Trimming shortened V by 0 bases and J by 0 bases, and 6 bases separated the two germline ends. Germline values: CDR1 LNHNV, CDR2 YYDKDF (reference sequence). The CDR3 totals 15 residues. The CDR3 DNA reads as TGTGCCACCAGCAGAGATCACAGTAGCAATCAGCCCCAGCATTTT. Its translation is CATSRDHSSNQPQHF.

This clonotype was counted between two and nine times. The rearrangement uses TRBV4-1 and TRBJ1-6; D is undetermined. This CDR3 is built from 14 residues. V lost 3 bases and J lost 6, with 9 bases in between. The germline V gene encodes CDR1 MGHRA and CDR2 YSYEKL. In nucleotides, the CDR3 is TGCGCCAGCAGCCACCGGGCCTTTAATTCACCCCTCCACTTT. It encodes CASSHRAFNSPLHF.

This clonotype was counted many times. This rearrangement joins TRBV5-6 to TRBJ2-5; TRBD1 aligns across 9 bases. Germline CDR1 and CDR2: SGHDT and YYEEEE. The J segment lost 5 bases and the V segment lost 3 bases, leaving 5 bases of the junction unmatched. This CDR3 comprises 14 residues. CDR3 loop: CASSWGQGGETQYF. The DNA for the CDR3 is TGTGCCAGCAGCTGGGGACAGGGAGGGGAGACCCAGTACTTC.

This clonotype was seen at least ten times. The chain joins TRBV7-2 to TRBJ2-4, with D possibly TRBD2 on 6 matching bases. The CDR3 sequence is 14 residues long. V gave up 0 bases and J gave up 6 bases, with 9 bases separating them. Germline values: CDR1 SGHTA, CDR2 FQGNSA. The CDR3 loop is CASSLAGGGNIQYF. In DNA, the CDR3 is TGTGCCAGCAGCTTAGCCGGGGGTGGAAACATTCAGTACTTC.

This clonotype appeared many times. This chain connects TRBV2 to TRBJ1-2, with D unresolved. CDR3 length equals 12 residues. CDR1 SNHLY and CDR2 FYNNEI come from the germline V gene. V was trimmed by 6 bases and J by 2 bases, leaving 7 bases between them. The CDR3 loop reads CASSPENYGYTF. CDR3 coding DNA: TGTGCCAGCAGCCCGGAGAACTATGGCTACACCTTC.

Points on this clonotype: Lacking the conserved final phenylalanine or tryptophan, this CDR3 likely reflects a read error. The J gene is TRBJ2-7, the V gene TRBV6-1; TRBD2 is a possible D gene (6 bases). V was clipped by 6 bases and J by 3 bases, with 18 bases between them. The CDR3 totals 15 residues. Per the germline V gene, CDR1 is MNHNS and CDR2 is SASEGT. This chain's CDR3 is CASSGRASRGYEQYL. CDR3 sequence (DNA): TGTGCCAGCAGCGGCCGGGCGTCGCGGGGCTACGAGCAGTACCTC.

The DNA of the CDR3 is TGTGCCAGCAGCACCGGGACAAATTATGGCTACACCTTC. It yields the protein CASSTGTNYGYTF. V is TRBV7-9 and J is TRBJ1-2, with D perhaps matching TRBD1 (6 bases). CDR3 length: 13 residues. CDR1 is SEHNR and CDR2 is FQNEAQ in the germline V gene (reference sequence). V shed 5 bases and J shed 5 bases, with 12 bases lying between them.

This clonotype was detected ten times or more. V usage is TRBV6-1 and J usage is TRBJ1-2, with D possibly matching TRBD1 (5 bases). Trimming took off 2 bases at V and 5 bases at J, with 12 bases between the two ends. This CDR3 comprises 14 residues. Per the germline V gene, CDR1 is MNHNS and CDR2 is SASEGT. The CDR3, as DNA: TGTGCCAGCAGTGAAACCGGGACGGGGTATGGCTACACCTTC. This sequence encodes CASSETGTGYGYTF.